The present T cell receptor (beta chain) was sequenced within a study of T cells after yellow fever vaccination. For the study at large: Preparing low-cell-number fractions relied on SMART-Seq v4 Ultra Low Input. General study findings and limits: Reappearance after the booster was observed for most primary-vaccination clones (around 95% CD4, about 86% CD8). The study found a weaker secondary response that peaked faster, day 5 versus 15.

This clonotype appeared a few times. The antigen remains unidentified. From the 5' RACE reads, TCRdb called clonotypes with MiXCR, one entry per CDR3 protein. The profile shows under 550,000 distinct CDR3 sequences, roughly a fifth of them singletons. Germline V gives CDR1 SGHVS, CDR2 FQNEAQ. The V end lost 5 bases, the J end lost 8 bases, and 13 bases lay between the germline ends. The CDR3 consists of 13 residues. The chain recombines TRBV7-8 with TRBJ2-4; perhaps TRBD2 as D (5 bases). This specimen consisted of PBMCs, obtained roughly 23 days after the first yellow fever vaccination. The sequence was obtained from a young man who received the YFV17D yellow fever vaccine. CDR3 in DNA: TGTGCCAGCAGCCACAGCGGATTGGACATTCAGTACTTC. Translation: CASSHSGLDIQYF.